This T cell receptor beta chain stems from a study of blood T cells in healthy people across ages. This CDR3 region has 14 residues. The germline V gene has CDR1 MNHEY and CDR2 SVGAGI. This clonotype was detected a few times. Its antigen is currently unknown. At one of its ends the junction is not consistent with the germline gene, which may arise from a read error. Study-wide points: Long-lived donors carried more naive CD4+ cells and greater diversity than aged donors.

PCR was performed a second time for 7 to 11 cycles using a sample-barcoded 5' primer and a J-beta primer mix. TCRdb ran MiXCR on the 5' RACE reads and lists one entry per CDR3 protein. This sample has roughly 560,000 distinct CDR3 sequences, with 24% found just once. The sample was also linked to a second study, of T cells of mothers and their children.

The sequenced sample was blood. The V call is TRBV6-5, the J call TRBJ2-5; 9 bases map to TRBD2. The sequence derives from a boy between 10 and 17 years old in good health. The CDR3 nucleotides read TGTGCCGGCAGTAATGCGGGGGGGCCTAAGACCCAGTACTTC. Residues: CAGSNAGGPKTQYF.